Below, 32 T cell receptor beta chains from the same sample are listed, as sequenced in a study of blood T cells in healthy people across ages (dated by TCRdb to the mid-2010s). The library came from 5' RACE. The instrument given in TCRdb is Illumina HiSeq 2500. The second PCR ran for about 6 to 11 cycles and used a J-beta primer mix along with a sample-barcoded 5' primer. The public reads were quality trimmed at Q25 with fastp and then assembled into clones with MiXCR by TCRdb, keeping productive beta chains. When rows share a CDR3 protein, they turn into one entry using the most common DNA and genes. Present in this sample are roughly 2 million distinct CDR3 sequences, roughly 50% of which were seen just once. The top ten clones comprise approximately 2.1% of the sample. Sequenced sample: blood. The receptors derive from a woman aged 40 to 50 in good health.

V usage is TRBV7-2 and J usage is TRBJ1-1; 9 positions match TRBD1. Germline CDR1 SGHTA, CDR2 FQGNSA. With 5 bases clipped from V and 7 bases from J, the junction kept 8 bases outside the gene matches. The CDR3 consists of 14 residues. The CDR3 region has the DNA TGTGCCAGCAGCATCACCGGGACAGGGCTTGAAGCTTTCTTT. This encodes CASSITGTGLEAFF. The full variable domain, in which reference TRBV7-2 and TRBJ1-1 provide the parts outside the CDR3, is GAGVSQSPSNKVTEKGKDVELRCDPISGHTALYWYRQSLGQGLEFLIYFQGNSAPDKSGLPSDRFSAERTGGSVSTLTIQRTQQEDSAVYLCASSITGTGLEAFFGQGTRLTVV.

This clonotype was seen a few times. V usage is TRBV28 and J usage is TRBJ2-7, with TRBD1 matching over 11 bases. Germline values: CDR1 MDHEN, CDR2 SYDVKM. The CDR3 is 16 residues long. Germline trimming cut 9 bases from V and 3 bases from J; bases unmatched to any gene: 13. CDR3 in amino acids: CASKLPTGTGGYEQYF. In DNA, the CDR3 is TGTGCCAGTAAATTACCAACCGGGACAGGGGGCTACGAGCAGTACTTC.

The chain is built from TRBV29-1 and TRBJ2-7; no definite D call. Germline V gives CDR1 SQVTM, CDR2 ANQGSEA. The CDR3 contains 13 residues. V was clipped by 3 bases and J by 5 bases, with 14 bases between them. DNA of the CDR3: TGCAGCGTTGATGGTGGGTACCCTGACGAGCAGTACTTC. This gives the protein CSVDGGYPDEQYF.

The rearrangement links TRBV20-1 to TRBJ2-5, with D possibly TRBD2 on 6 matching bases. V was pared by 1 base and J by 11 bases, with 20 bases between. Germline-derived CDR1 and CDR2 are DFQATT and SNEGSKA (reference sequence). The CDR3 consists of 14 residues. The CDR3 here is CSARVPLGTGEQYF. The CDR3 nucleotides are TGCAGTGCTAGAGTCCCCTTAGGGACTGGTGAGCAGTACTTC.

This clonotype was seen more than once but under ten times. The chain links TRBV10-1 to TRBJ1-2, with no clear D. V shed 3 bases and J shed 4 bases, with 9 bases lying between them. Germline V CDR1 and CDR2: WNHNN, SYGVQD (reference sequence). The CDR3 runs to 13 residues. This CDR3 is CASSDRLLYGYTF. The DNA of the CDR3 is TGCGCCAGCAGTGATCGCTTGCTCTATGGCTACACCTTC.

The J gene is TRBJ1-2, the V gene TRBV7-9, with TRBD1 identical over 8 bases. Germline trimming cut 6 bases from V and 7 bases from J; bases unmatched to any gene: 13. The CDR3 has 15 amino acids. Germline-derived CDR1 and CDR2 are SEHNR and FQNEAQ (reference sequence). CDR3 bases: TGTGCCAGCAGTCCGAGTCAGGGGGCGGGAGTTGGCTACACCTTC. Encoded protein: CASSPSQGAGVGYTF.

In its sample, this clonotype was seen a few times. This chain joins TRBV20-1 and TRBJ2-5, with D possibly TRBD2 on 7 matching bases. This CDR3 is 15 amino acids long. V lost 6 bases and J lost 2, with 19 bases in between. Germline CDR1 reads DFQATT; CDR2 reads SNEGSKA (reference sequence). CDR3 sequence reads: CSAPLAGANQETQYF. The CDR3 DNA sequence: TGCAGTGCCCCGTTGGCGGGGGCCAATCAAGAGACCCAGTACTTC.

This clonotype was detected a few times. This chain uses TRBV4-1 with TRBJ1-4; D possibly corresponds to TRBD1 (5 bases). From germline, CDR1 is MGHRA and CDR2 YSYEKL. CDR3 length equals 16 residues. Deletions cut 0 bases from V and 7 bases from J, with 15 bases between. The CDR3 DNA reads TGCGCCAGCAGCCAAGATGTCCGGGACGGGGGTGAAAAACTGTTTTTT. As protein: CASSQDVRDGGEKLFF.

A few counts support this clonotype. The CDR3 coding sequence is TGCGCCAGCAGCCAACCGGGGGGAGCTGGAAACATTCAGTACTTC. This sequence encodes CASSQPGGAGNIQYF. The chain uses TRBV4-1 and TRBJ2-4; 7 positions match TRBD2. Looked up from germline, CDR1 is MGHRA and CDR2 is YSYEKL. Losses at the gene ends were 2 bases for V and 6 bases for J; bases not matched to a gene: 7. The CDR3 extends over 15 amino acids.

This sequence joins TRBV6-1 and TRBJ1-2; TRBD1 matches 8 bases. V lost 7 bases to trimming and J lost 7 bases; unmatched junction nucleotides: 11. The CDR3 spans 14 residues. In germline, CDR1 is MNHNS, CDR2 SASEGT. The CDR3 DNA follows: TGTGCCAGCACCGAAGGACAGGGTCGCCGTGGCTACACCTTC. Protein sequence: CASTEGQGRRGYTF.

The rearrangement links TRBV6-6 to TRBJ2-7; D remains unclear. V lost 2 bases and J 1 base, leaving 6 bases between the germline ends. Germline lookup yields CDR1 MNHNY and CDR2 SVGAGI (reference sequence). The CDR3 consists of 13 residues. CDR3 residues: CASSYVVSYEQYF. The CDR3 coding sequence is TGTGCCAGCAGTTACGTCGTTTCCTACGAGCAGTACTTC.

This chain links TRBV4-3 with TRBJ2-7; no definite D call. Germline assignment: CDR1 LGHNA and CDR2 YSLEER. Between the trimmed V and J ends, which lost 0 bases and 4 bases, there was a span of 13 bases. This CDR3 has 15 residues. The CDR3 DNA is TGCGCCAGCAGCCAAGACTGGCTGGGCACGTACGAGCAGTACTTC. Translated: CASSQDWLGTYEQYF.

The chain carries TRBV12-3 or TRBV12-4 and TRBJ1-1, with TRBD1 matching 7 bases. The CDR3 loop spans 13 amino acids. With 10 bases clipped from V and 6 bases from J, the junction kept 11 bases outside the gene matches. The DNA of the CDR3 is TGTGCCAACAAACAGGGGCCTGGGGCTGAAGCTTTCTTT. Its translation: CANKQGPGAEAFF.

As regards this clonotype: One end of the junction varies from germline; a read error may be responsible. The CDR3 DNA sequence: TGTGCCAGCCCACCTTCGCTAGGAGGAGAGACCCAGTACTTC. Its protein product is CASPPSLGGETQYF. The chain couples TRBV18 to TRBJ2-7; D perhaps matches TRBD2 (5 bases). TRBJ2-5 explains the end of the DNA better; the J call may be wrong. The CDR3 is 14 amino acids. Germline V gene lookup returns CDR1 KGHSH and CDR2 LQKENI.

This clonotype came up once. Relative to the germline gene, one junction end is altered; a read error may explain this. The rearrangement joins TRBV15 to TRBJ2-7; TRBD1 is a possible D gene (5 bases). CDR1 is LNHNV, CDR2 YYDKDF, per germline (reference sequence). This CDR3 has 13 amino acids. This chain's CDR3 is CTTSSKGFYEQYF. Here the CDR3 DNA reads TGTACCACCAGCAGTAAGGGGTTCTACGAGCAGTACTTC.

This CDR3 reads CASSSPVSAGPNQPQHF. In nucleotides, the CDR3 is TGTGCCAGCAGTTCCCCGGTTTCTGCTGGACCCAATCAGCCCCAGCATTTT. The J gene is TRBJ1-5, the V gene TRBV6-2 or TRBV6-3; D not certain. The germline V and J ends were trimmed by 4 bases and 3 bases, with 19 bases remaining between them. This CDR3 spans 17 amino acids. Germline assignment: CDR1 MNHEY and CDR2 SVGEGT.

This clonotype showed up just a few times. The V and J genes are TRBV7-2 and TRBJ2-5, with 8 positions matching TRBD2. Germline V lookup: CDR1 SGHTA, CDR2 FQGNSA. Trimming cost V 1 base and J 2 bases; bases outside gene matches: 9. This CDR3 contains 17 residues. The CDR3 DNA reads TGTGCCAGCAGCTTAGTTTGGATAGCGGGGAGTCAAGAGACCCAGTACTTC. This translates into CASSLVWIAGSQETQYF.

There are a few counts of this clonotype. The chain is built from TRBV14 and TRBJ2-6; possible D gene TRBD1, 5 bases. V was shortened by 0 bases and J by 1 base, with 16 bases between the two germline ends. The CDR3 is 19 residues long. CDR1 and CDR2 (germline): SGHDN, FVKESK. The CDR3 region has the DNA TGTGCCAGCAGCCAAGAAGCAGGGTGGGGAAATTCTGGGGCCAACGTCCTGACTTTC. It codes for CASSQEAGWGNSGANVLTF.

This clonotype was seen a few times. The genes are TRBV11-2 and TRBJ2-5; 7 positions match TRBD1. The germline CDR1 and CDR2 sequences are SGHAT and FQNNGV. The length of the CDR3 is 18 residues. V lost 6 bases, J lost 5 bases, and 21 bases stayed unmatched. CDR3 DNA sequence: TGTGCCAGCAGGCCACTTCCAGACAGGGCTGGTAATAGGGAGACCCAGTACTTC. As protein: CASRPLPDRAGNRETQYF.

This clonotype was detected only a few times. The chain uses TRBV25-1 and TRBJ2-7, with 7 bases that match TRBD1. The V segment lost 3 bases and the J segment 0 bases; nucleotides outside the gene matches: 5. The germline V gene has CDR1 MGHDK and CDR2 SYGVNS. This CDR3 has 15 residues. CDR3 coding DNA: TGTGCCAGCAGTGAGGACAGGAGGAGCTCCTACGAGCAGTACTTC. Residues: CASSEDRRSSYEQYF.

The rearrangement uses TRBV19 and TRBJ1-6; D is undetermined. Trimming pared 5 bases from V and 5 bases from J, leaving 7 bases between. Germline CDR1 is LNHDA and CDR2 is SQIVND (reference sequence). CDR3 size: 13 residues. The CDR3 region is CASSPWDNSPLHF. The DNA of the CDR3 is TGTGCCAGTAGTCCATGGGATAATTCACCCCTCCACTTT.

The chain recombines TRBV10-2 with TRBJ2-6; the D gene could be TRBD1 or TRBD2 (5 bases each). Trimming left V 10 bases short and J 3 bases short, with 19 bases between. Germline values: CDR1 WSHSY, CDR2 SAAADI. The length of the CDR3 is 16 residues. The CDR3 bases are TGCGCCATCCGAGGGGCAGGGAGAAATGGGGCCAACGTCCTGACTTTC. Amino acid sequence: CAIRGAGRNGANVLTF.

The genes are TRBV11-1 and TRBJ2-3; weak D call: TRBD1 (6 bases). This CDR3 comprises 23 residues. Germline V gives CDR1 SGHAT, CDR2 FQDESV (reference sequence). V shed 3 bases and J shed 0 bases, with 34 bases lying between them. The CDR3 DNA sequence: TGTGCCAGCAGCTTCGACAGGCTCGCCACCGTCAGGCCCGGCTCAGCTAGCACAGATACGCAGTATTTT. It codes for CASSFDRLATVRPGSASTDTQYF.

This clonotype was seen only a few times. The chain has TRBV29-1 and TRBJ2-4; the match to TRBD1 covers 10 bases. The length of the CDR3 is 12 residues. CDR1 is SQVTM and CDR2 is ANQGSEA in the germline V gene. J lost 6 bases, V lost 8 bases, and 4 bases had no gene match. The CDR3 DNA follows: TGCAGCACTCGGGACAGGGGAAACATTCAGTACTTC. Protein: CSTRDRGNIQYF. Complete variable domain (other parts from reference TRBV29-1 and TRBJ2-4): SAVISQKPSRDICQRGTSLTIQCQVDSQVTMMFWYRQQPGQSLTLIATANQGSEATYESGFVIDKFPISRPNLTFSTLTVSNMSPEDSSIYLCSTRDRGNIQYFGAGTRLSVL.

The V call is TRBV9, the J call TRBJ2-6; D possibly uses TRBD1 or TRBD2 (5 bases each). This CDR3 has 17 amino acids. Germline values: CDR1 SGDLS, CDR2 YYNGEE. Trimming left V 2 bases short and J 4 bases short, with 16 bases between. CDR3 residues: CASSVSPGAAGANVLTF. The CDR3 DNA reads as TGTGCCAGCAGCGTTTCTCCCGGGGCTGCGGGGGCCAACGTCCTGACTTTC.

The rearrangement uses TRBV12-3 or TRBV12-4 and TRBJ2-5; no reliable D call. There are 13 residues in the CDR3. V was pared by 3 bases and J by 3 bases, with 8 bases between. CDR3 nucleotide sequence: TGTGCCAGCAGTTTCGACTCAAAAGAGACCCAGTACTTC. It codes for CASSFDSKETQYF.

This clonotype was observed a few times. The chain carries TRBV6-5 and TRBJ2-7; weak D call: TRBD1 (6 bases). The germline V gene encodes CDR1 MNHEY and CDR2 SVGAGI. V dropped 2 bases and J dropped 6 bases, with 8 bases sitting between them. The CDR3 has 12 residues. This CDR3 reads CASSYAGVEQYF. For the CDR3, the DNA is TGTGCCAGCAGTTACGCAGGGGTCGAGCAGTACTTC.

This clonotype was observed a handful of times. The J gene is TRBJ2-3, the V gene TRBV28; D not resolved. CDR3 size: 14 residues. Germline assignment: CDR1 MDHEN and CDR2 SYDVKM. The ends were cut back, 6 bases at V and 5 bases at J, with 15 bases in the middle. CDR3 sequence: CASSQGPEVDTQYF. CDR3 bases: TGTGCCAGCAGCCAAGGACCCGAGGTAGATACGCAGTATTTT.

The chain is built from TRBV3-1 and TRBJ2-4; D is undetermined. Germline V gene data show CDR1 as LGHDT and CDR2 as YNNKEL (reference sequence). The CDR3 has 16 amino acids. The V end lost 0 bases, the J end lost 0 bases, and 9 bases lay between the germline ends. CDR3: CASSQDRATAKNIQYF. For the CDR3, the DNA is TGTGCCAGCAGCCAAGATCGGGCCACAGCCAAAAACATTCAGTACTTC.

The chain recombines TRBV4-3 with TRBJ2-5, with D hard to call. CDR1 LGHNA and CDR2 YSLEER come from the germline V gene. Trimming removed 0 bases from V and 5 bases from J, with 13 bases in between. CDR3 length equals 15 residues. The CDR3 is CASSQDRPGGETQYF. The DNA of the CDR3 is TGCGCCAGCAGCCAAGATAGGCCAGGTGGGGAGACCCAGTACTTC.

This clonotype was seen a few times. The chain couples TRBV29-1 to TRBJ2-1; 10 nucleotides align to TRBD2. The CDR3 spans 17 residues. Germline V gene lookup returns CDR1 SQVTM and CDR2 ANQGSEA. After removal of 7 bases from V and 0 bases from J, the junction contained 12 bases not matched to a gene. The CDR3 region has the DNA TGCAGCGCCTCCCGCCTAGCGGGGGTCAACTCCTACAATGAGCAGTTCTTC. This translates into CSASRLAGVNSYNEQFF.

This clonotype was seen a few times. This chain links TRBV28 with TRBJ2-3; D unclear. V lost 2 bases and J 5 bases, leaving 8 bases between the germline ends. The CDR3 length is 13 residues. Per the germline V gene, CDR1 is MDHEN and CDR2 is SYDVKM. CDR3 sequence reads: CASSLMYGDTQYF. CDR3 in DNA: TGTGCCAGCAGTTTAATGTACGGAGATACGCAGTATTTT. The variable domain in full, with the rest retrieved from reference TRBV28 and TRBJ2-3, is DVKVTQSSRYLVKRTGEKVFLECVQDMDHENMFWYRQDPGLGLRLIYFSYDVKMKEKGDIPEGYSVSREKKERFSLILESASTNQTSMYLCASSLMYGDTQYFGPGTRLTVL.